Listed here are 25 T cell receptor beta chains from one sample, sequenced in a study of neoadjuvant anti-PD-1 for oral cavity cancer. Assay: immunoSEQ multiplex PCR; the TCRdb copy retains only in-frame clones and omits some. The sample carries 15,000 to 20,000 clones, approximately 70% recorded once. Material: PBMCs, obtained before nivolumab (anti-PD-1) treatment. Receptors originate from a person aged 40 to 85 with oral cavity squamous cell carcinoma.

The CDR3 nucleotides are TGTGCCAGCAGCCCCGGTCCGGGACAGGGCTCCTACGAGCAGTACTTC. Translated, it gives CASSPGPGQGSYEQYF. This sequence joins TRBV7-2 and TRBJ2-7; 9 bases fit TRBD1. The CDR3 is 16 amino acids. CDR1 is SGHTA and CDR2 is FQGNSA in the germline V gene. J was trimmed by 0 bases and V by 5 bases; bases with no gene match: 8.

This chain uses TRBV2 with TRBJ2-7, with D maybe TRBD2 (6 bases). This CDR3 has 14 amino acids. The V end lost 6 bases, the J end lost 0 bases, and 12 bases lay between the germline ends. Germline loops: CDR1 SNHLY, CDR2 FYNNEI. CDR3 nucleotide sequence: TGTGCCAGCAGGGATAGCGGAAGCTCCTACGAGCAGTACTTC. This codes for CASRDSGSSYEQYF.

The table lists this clone with a few counts. The CDR3 protein is CASSLDSSLNTEAFF. The CDR3 DNA follows: TGTGCCAGCAGCTTAGATAGCAGCCTGAACACTGAAGCTTTCTTT. The chain recombines TRBV7-2 with TRBJ1-1, with D unclear. Trimming removed 1 base at V and 0 bases at J, with 9 bases between. The CDR3 sequence is 15 residues long. Germline-derived CDR1 and CDR2 are SGHTA and FQGNSA.

V usage is TRBV19 and J usage is TRBJ2-7; 7 bases match TRBD1. V lost 4 bases to trimming and J lost 5 bases; unmatched junction nucleotides: 5. CDR3 length: 13 residues. The germline V gene has CDR1 LNHDA and CDR2 SQIVND (reference sequence). In DNA form, the CDR3 reads TGTGCCAGTAGTAACCGGGACAGCCACGAGCAGTACTTC. Protein product: CASSNRDSHEQYF.

This clone has only a few counts. The V call is TRBV7-2, the J call TRBJ2-4; 7 positions agree with TRBD1. Germline V gene data show CDR1 as SGHTA and CDR2 as FQGNSA. The CDR3 length is 14 residues. V was pared by 8 bases and J by 6 bases, with 10 bases of the junction left unmatched. CDR3 sequence reads: CASGTTGLANIQYF. CDR3 bases: TGTGCCAGCGGGACGACAGGGCTGGCAAACATTCAGTACTTC.

The chain has TRBV7-2 and TRBJ2-7; 7 positions match TRBD2. Germline V gene lookup returns CDR1 SGHTA and CDR2 FQGNSA. Losses at the gene ends were 7 bases for V and 3 bases for J; bases not matched to a gene: 6. The CDR3 sequence is 13 residues long. CDR3 loop: CASTSPSGYEQYF. The CDR3 DNA reads TGTGCCAGCACCTCCCCTAGCGGCTACGAGCAGTACTTC. Full variable domain (rest looked up from reference TRBV7-2 and TRBJ2-7): GAGVSQSPSNKVTEKGKDVELRCDPISGHTALYWYRQSLGQGLEFLIYFQGNSAPDKSGLPSDRFSAERTGGSVSTLTIQRTQQEDSAVYLCASTSPSGYEQYFGPGTRLTVT.

This clone appeared once. The V call is TRBV2, the J call TRBJ1-2; D may be TRBD1 (5 bases). With 4 bases removed from V and 4 bases from J, the gap between germline ends came to 10 bases. Per germline, CDR1 SNHLY and CDR2 FYNNEI. This CDR3 region has 13 residues. The CDR3 bases are TGTGCCAGCAGTGCTTTTGACAGCTATGGCTACACCTTC. This sequence encodes CASSAFDSYGYTF.

The chain combines TRBV9 with TRBJ2-3; D is ambiguous. Germline lookup yields CDR1 SGDLS and CDR2 YYNGEE. The CDR3 length is 15 residues. V gave up 2 bases and J gave up 2 bases, with 12 bases separating them. The DNA of the CDR3 is TGTGCCAGCAGCGTCCATTTCGGGCTCACAGATACGCAGTATTTT. The encoded protein is CASSVHFGLTDTQYF.

V and J are TRBV27 and TRBJ1-1, with a weak D call TRBD1 (5 bases). CDR3 size: 15 residues. Germline V gene lookup returns CDR1 MNHEY and CDR2 SMNVEV (reference sequence). V was pared by 5 bases and J by 1 base, with 14 bases between. The CDR3 bases are TGTGCCAGCAGTCCCTGGGGCTCCGGGAACACTGAAGCTTTCTTT. Translated: CASSPWGSGNTEAFF.

This clone has just a few counts. This chain joins TRBV18 and TRBJ1-1; D is ambiguous. V lost 3 bases and J lost 0, with 8 bases in between. This CDR3 is 14 amino acids long. Germline lookup yields CDR1 KGHSH and CDR2 LQKENI. In DNA form, the CDR3 reads TGTGCCAGCTCACCCTCAGGTCTGAACACTGAAGCTTTCTTT. Amino acid sequence: CASSPSGLNTEAFF. The full variable domain, with the rest looked up from reference TRBV18 and TRBJ1-1, is NAGVMQNPRHLVRRRGQEARLRCSPMKGHSHVYWYRQLPEEGLKFMVYLQKENIIDESGMPKERFSAEFPKEGPSILRIQQVVRGDSAAYFCASSPSGLNTEAFFGQGTRLTVV.

This sequence joins TRBV11-2 and TRBJ2-5; maybe TRBD1 (6 bases). CDR3 length equals 14 residues. Trimming removed 3 bases from V and 4 bases from J, with 12 bases in between. Germline-derived CDR1 and CDR2 are SGHAT and FQNNGV. CDR3 DNA sequence: TGTGCCAGCAGCTTTGGGACGACAGGAGAGACCCAGTACTTC. Its translation is CASSFGTTGETQYF.

The CDR3 DNA sequence: TGCGCCAGCAGTGCGGGAGGCATCACAGATACGCAGTATTTT. It yields the protein CASSAGGITDTQYF. The rearrangement uses TRBV5-1 and TRBJ2-3; TRBD2 matches at 8 bases. V shed 5 bases, J shed 2 bases, and the junction held 4 bases outside the gene matches. The CDR3 loop spans 14 amino acids. The germline gives CDR1 SGHRS, CDR2 YFSETQ.

A few counts support this clone. The chain has TRBV5-1 and TRBJ2-3, with D perhaps TRBD2 (5 bases). The CDR3 is made up of 15 amino acids. Germline CDR1 SGHRS, CDR2 YFSETQ. V was clipped by 0 bases and J by 1 base, with 9 bases between them. The CDR3 protein is CASSLVAGGTDTQYF. The CDR3 coding sequence is TGCGCCAGCAGCTTGGTGGCGGGCGGCACAGATACGCAGTATTTT.

The rearrangement uses TRBV6-5 and TRBJ1-2; the D gene is possibly TRBD1 (6 bases). V dropped 0 bases and J dropped 2 bases, with 10 bases sitting between them. CDR1 and CDR2 from the germline V gene are MNHEY and SVGAGI. This CDR3 is built from 15 residues. DNA for the CDR3: TGTGCCAGCAGTTACTCGGCCGGACAGAACTATGGCTACACCTTC. Its protein product is CASSYSAGQNYGYTF.

The chain carries TRBV29-1 and TRBJ2-2; 7 bases match TRBD1. The CDR3 spans 14 residues. Germline V gives CDR1 SQVTM, CDR2 ANQGSEA. J gave up 4 bases and V 5 bases, and 7 bases lay outside the gene matches. CDR3: CSVSSDRATGELFF. The CDR3, as DNA: TGCAGCGTTTCAAGTGACAGGGCCACCGGGGAGCTGTTTTTT.

The chain recombines TRBV6-5 with TRBJ2-7; 11 bases match TRBD1. The CDR3 consists of 15 residues. The V segment lost 2 bases and the J segment 5 bases; nucleotides outside the gene matches: 5. Germline assignment: CDR1 MNHEY and CDR2 SVGAGI. The CDR3 sequence: CASSYRTGGPHEQYF. The DNA for the CDR3 is TGTGCCAGCAGTTACCGGACAGGGGGCCCCCACGAGCAGTACTTC.

V is TRBV29-1 and J is TRBJ2-2, with D perhaps assigned TRBD1 or TRBD2 (6 bases each). Trimming left V 0 bases short and J 7 bases short, with 18 bases between. Germline CDR1 is SQVTM and CDR2 is ANQGSEA. The CDR3 covers 16 residues. CDR3 coding DNA: TGCAGCGTTGAAGATCGGGGGCGGCCCCGGGGCGGGGAGCTGTTTTTT. It translates to CSVEDRGRPRGGELFF.

The chain has TRBV5-1 and TRBJ2-3; D uncertain. This CDR3 has 13 residues. Trimming removed 0 bases from V and 3 bases from J, with 5 bases in between. Looked up from germline, CDR1 is SGHRS and CDR2 is YFSETQ. The CDR3 nucleotides are TGCGCCAGCAGCTTGGAGGTTACAGATACGCAGTATTTT. Translation gives CASSLEVTDTQYF.

The chain joins TRBV19 to TRBJ2-6, with D perhaps matching TRBD1 (6 bases). The germline V gene encodes CDR1 LNHDA and CDR2 SQIVND (reference sequence). V lost 5 bases to trimming and J lost 2 bases, with 10 bases between them. The CDR3 sequence is 15 residues long. DNA of the CDR3: TGTGCCAGTAGTTCACAGGGACCTGGGGCCAACGTCCTGACTTTC. Its protein is CASSSQGPGANVLTF.

This clone appeared a few times. The rearrangement links TRBV5-4 to TRBJ1-2; the D is unclear. This CDR3 comprises 15 residues. Germline V gives CDR1 SGHNT, CDR2 YYREEE (reference sequence). V was trimmed by 0 bases and J by 4 bases, leaving 13 bases between them. The CDR3 DNA is TGTGCCAGCAGCTTGGTGGAGCTCGATTCCTATGGCTACACCTTC. Amino acid sequence: CASSLVELDSYGYTF.

The J gene is TRBJ2-1, the V gene TRBV7-3; D ambiguous. V was clipped by 2 bases and J by 6 bases, with 8 bases between them. The length of the CDR3 is 13 residues. Germline V CDR1 and CDR2: SGHTA, FQGTGA. The CDR3 region has the DNA TGTGCCAGCAGCTTACGAGCAGCCAATGAGCAGTTCTTC. Residues: CASSLRAANEQFF. The full variable domain, in which reference TRBV7-3 and TRBJ2-1 provide the parts outside the CDR3, is GAGVSQTPSNKVTEKGKYVELRCDPISGHTALYWYRQSLGQGPEFLIYFQGTGAADDSGLPNDRFFAVRPEGSVSTLKIQRTERGDSAVYLCASSLRAANEQFFGPGTRLTVL.

This clone was counted once. V gene TRBV29-1 combines with J gene TRBJ2-7; 8 nucleotides line up with TRBD2. Germline CDR1 is SQVTM and CDR2 is ANQGSEA. V lost 5 bases, J lost 5 bases, and 8 bases stayed unmatched. This CDR3 is built from 13 residues. The CDR3: CSVPGTRTHEQYF. The CDR3 coding sequence is TGCAGCGTTCCCGGGACTAGGACACACGAGCAGTACTTC.

The V gene is TRBV5-1, the J gene TRBJ2-3; 11 nucleotides line up with TRBD2. The ends lost 3 bases at V and 3 bases at J; junction bases unmatched: 3. This CDR3 is 15 amino acids long. The germline V gene has CDR1 SGHRS and CDR2 YFSETQ. CDR3 protein: CASSSGLAGTDTQYF. The DNA for the CDR3 is TGCGCCAGCAGCTCTGGACTAGCGGGTACAGATACGCAGTATTTT. The full variable domain, its missing parts supplied by reference TRBV5-1 and TRBJ2-3, is KAGVTQTPRYLIKTRGQQVTLSCSPISGHRSVSWYQQTPGQGLQFLFEYFSETQRNKGNFPGRFSGRQFSNSRSEMNVSTLELGDSALYLCASSSGLAGTDTQYFGPGTRLTVL.

This chain uses TRBV29-1 with TRBJ1-1; a possible D gene is TRBD1 (6 bases). Germline V gene lookup returns CDR1 SQVTM and CDR2 ANQGSEA. This CDR3 has 13 residues. CDR3 in amino acids: CSGYRVVDTEAFF. CDR3 DNA: TGCAGTGGTTACAGGGTAGTCGACACTGAAGCTTTCTTT.

This clone was observed once. The CDR3 reads CASSFSGVGDTQYF. The CDR3 coding sequence is TGTGCCAGCAGCTTTTCGGGAGTGGGAGATACGCAGTATTTT. The V and J genes are TRBV5-4 and TRBJ2-3, with D perhaps TRBD2 (6 bases). Germline loops: CDR1 SGHNT, CDR2 YYREEE (reference sequence). The CDR3 contains 14 residues. Trimming shortened V by 2 bases and J by 5 bases, and 12 bases separated the two germline ends. Full variable domain (missing parts from reference TRBV5-4 and TRBJ2-3): ETGVTQSPTHLIKTRGQQVTLRCSSQSGHNTVSWYQQALGQGPQFIFQYYREEENGRGNFPPRFSGLQFPNYSSELNVNALELDDSALYLCASSFSGVGDTQYFGPGTRLTVL.